The 22 T cell receptor beta chains presented below share a single source sample, sequenced in a study of CD8 T cells in Susac syndrome. RNA in amounts of roughly 0.5 to 1 ug was reverse transcribed with random hexamers. From the immunoSEQ multiplex PCR reads, TCRdb called clonotypes with MiXCR, one entry per CDR3 protein. The table includes 100,000 or so distinct CDR3 sequences, approximately 91% detected once. Sequencing was carried out using CD4+ T cells from PBMCs. These receptors originate from a human donor in good health.

DNA for the CDR3: TGCGCCAGCAGCTTCGTGGGGGGCTACGAGCAGTACTTC. Residues: CASSFVGGYEQYF. The chain joins TRBV5-1 to TRBJ2-7, with a possible D match to TRBD2 (6 bases). The length of the CDR3 is 13 residues. V shed 2 bases and J shed 3 bases, with 9 bases lying between them. Per germline, CDR1 SGHRS and CDR2 YFSETQ.

This rearrangement joins TRBV4-1 to TRBJ1-5; the D is unclear. V was shortened by 1 base and J by 6 bases, with 13 bases between the two germline ends. The CDR3 has 15 residues. The germline V gene encodes CDR1 MGHRA and CDR2 YSYEKL. The CDR3, as DNA: TGCGCCAGCAGCCAAGGAGAAGGGATTGGTCAGCCCCAGCATTTT. The encoded protein is CASSQGEGIGQPQHF.

This chain connects TRBV20-1 to TRBJ2-3; TRBD2 aligns across 10 bases. Germline CDR1 is DFQATT and CDR2 is SNEGSKA (reference sequence). The CDR3 is made up of 15 amino acids. J was trimmed by 4 bases and V by 0 bases; bases with no gene match: 4. CDR3 amino acids: CSARDLAGASDTQYF. The CDR3 DNA is TGCAGTGCTAGAGATCTAGCGGGAGCATCAGATACGCAGTATTTT.

This clonotype was observed once. The V and J genes are TRBV6-5 and TRBJ1-2, with TRBD1 matching 10 bases. The CDR3 loop spans 16 amino acids. V lost 0 bases, J lost 4 bases, and 5 bases stayed unmatched. CDR1 is MNHEY and CDR2 is SVGAGI in the germline V gene. CDR3 residues: CASSYSTGGLGYGYTF. The CDR3 DNA reads as TGTGCCAGCAGTTACTCGACAGGGGGCTTAGGCTATGGCTACACCTTC.

The chain carries TRBV6-4 and TRBJ2-1, with D uncertain. Deletions cut 2 bases from V and 0 bases from J, with 11 bases between. The CDR3 extends over 16 amino acids. Germline V gene sequence: CDR1 MRHNA, CDR2 SNTAGT. CDR3 DNA: TGTGCCAGCAGTGACGGGCAGGCCCGCTCCTACAATGAGCAGTTCTTC. It specifies CASSDGQARSYNEQFF.

This clonotype has a handful of counts. This chain connects TRBV7-8 to TRBJ1-1; D remains unclear. Trimming left V 1 base short and J 12 bases short, with 15 bases between. Per germline, CDR1 SGHVS and CDR2 FQNEAQ. This CDR3 has 13 amino acids. This chain's CDR3 is CASSLEATRPPFF. The CDR3 nucleotides read TGTGCCAGCAGCTTAGAGGCCACTAGGCCTCCTTTCTTT. Full variable domain (rest looked up from reference TRBV7-8 and TRBJ1-1): GAGVSQSPRYKVAKRGQDVALRCDPISGHVSLFWYQQALGQGPEFLTYFQNEAQLDKSGLPSDRFFAERPEGSVSTLKIQRTQQEDSAVYLCASSLEATRPPFFGQGTRLTVV.

The V and J genes are TRBV2 and TRBJ2-3; no firm D call. CDR3 length: 14 amino acids. Germline V gene data show CDR1 as SNHLY and CDR2 as FYNNEI. V lost 3 bases and J 1 base, leaving 8 bases between the germline ends. The CDR3 protein is CASSDPPRTDTQYF. CDR3 DNA: TGTGCCAGCAGTGACCCGCCGCGCACAGATACGCAGTATTTT.

This clonotype showed up just once. The rearrangement joins TRBV13 to TRBJ2-7, with D perhaps matching TRBD2 (7 bases). Per the germline V gene, CDR1 is PRHDT and CDR2 is FYEKMQ (reference sequence). The CDR3 is 16 amino acids. The V gene lost 0 bases and the J gene lost 5 bases, with 17 bases spanning the gap. The CDR3: CASSLGGGGRIDEQYF. The CDR3 nucleotides read TGTGCCAGCAGCTTAGGTGGGGGGGGCAGGATTGACGAGCAGTACTTC.

The J gene is TRBJ1-3, the V gene TRBV20-1; a weak D match, TRBD1 (6 bases). V dropped 5 bases and J dropped 2 bases, with 16 bases sitting between them. This CDR3 region has 15 residues. CDR1 is DFQATT and CDR2 is SNEGSKA in the germline V gene (reference sequence). The CDR3: CSAPGTNGPGNTIYF. In nucleotides, the CDR3 is TGCAGTGCTCCCGGGACAAACGGGCCTGGAAACACCATATATTTT.

The rearrangement joins TRBV4-2 to TRBJ2-1; a possible D gene is TRBD2 (5 bases). In germline, CDR1 is LGHNA, CDR2 YNFKEQ. V lost 0 bases and J lost 10, with 10 bases in between. The CDR3 loop spans 13 amino acids. CDR3 coding DNA: TGTGCCAGCAGCCAAGATTTTGGCGGGGAGCAGTTCTTC. Its translation: CASSQDFGGEQFF.

This sequence joins TRBV3-1 and TRBJ1-1; no reliable D call. V lost 2 bases to trimming and J lost 7 bases, with 11 bases between them. CDR3 length equals 13 residues. The germline V gene has CDR1 LGHDT and CDR2 YNNKEL (reference sequence). The DNA for the CDR3 is TGTGCCAGCAGCCAAATGGACGCCTATGAAGCTTTCTTT. Translated: CASSQMDAYEAFF.

The V call is TRBV6-5, the J call TRBJ2-7; no clear D. CDR3 length equals 13 residues. The germline V and J ends were trimmed by 5 bases and 2 bases, with 10 bases remaining between them. From germline, CDR1 is MNHEY and CDR2 SVGAGI. As DNA, the CDR3 is TGTGCCAGCAGTGCTCGGCAAGCCTACGAGCAGTACTTC. Translated: CASSARQAYEQYF.

The V gene is TRBV13, the J gene TRBJ2-7, with 8 bases fitting TRBD2. The CDR3 runs 17 residues. The V and J ends lost 1 base and 6 bases, in that order; junction bases with no gene match: 14. Germline V gene data show CDR1 as PRHDT and CDR2 as FYEKMQ (reference sequence). Written as DNA, the CDR3 is TGTGCCAGCAGCTTAGCGGCGGGGGGCCTCATTCGGCGCGAGCAGTACTTC. Protein product: CASSLAAGGLIRREQYF.

CDR3 protein: CASSLNQINTEAFF. The CDR3 nucleotides are TGTGCCAGCAGTTTAAATCAGATAAACACTGAAGCTTTCTTT. The chain is built from TRBV28 and TRBJ1-1; D is unclear. The CDR3 totals 14 residues. Germline loops: CDR1 MDHEN, CDR2 SYDVKM. Trimming shortened V by 2 bases and J by 2 bases, and 9 bases separated the two germline ends.

This clonotype has only one observation. This chain joins TRBV5-1 and TRBJ2-2; 9 positions match TRBD2. This CDR3 has 15 residues. With V trimmed by 6 bases and J by 1 base, 4 bases remained unmatched. Germline assignment: CDR1 SGHRS and CDR2 YFSETQ. CDR3 nucleotide sequence: TGCGCCAGCACCCTAGCGGGGAAGAACACCGGGGAGCTGTTTTTT. It specifies CASTLAGKNTGELFF.

CDR3 coding DNA: TGTGCCAGCAAGAGGGCAGGGCCACTTCAGGAGCAGTTCTTC. It specifies CASKRAGPLQEQFF. The genes are TRBV6-5 and TRBJ2-1, with D perhaps being TRBD1 or TRBD2 (5 bases each). The germline CDR1 and CDR2 sequences are MNHEY and SVGAGI. The length of the CDR3 is 14 residues. With 7 bases removed from V and 10 bases from J, the gap between germline ends came to 20 bases.

This chain links TRBV10-3 with TRBJ2-2, with D possibly being TRBD1 (5 bases). Germline loops: CDR1 ENHRY, CDR2 SYGVKD. The CDR3 covers 14 residues. The ends were cut back, 7 bases at V and 7 bases at J, with 16 bases in the middle. CDR3 residues: CAITGSAGIGELFF. Here the CDR3 DNA reads TGTGCCATCACTGGGTCGGCAGGGATCGGGGAGCTGTTTTTT.

This clonotype was recorded a few times. The V gene is TRBV6-1, the J gene TRBJ2-7; tentatively, D is TRBD2 (5 bases). In germline, CDR1 is MNHNS, CDR2 SASEGT. The CDR3 extends over 16 amino acids. V lost 1 base, J lost 2 bases, and 15 bases lay in between. The chain's CDR3 is CASSEVAIWEPYEQYF. The CDR3 DNA reads as TGTGCCAGCAGTGAAGTTGCTATCTGGGAGCCCTACGAGCAGTACTTC.

J is TRBJ2-1 and V is TRBV18, with TRBD2 as a possible D gene (5 bases). CDR1 KGHSH and CDR2 LQKENI come from the germline V gene. Trimming pared 3 bases from V and 1 base from J, leaving 7 bases between. CDR3 size: 14 residues. The CDR3 nucleotides are TGTGCCAGCTCACCGAGCGGTTCCTACAATGAGCAGTTCTTC. Amino acid sequence: CASSPSGSYNEQFF.

The rearrangement links TRBV30 to TRBJ1-5; D is unresolved. Germline V gene data show CDR1 as GTSNPN and CDR2 as SVGIG (reference sequence). V lost 0 bases and J lost 4, with 7 bases in between. This CDR3 spans 13 amino acids. The CDR3: CAWSVQRNQPQHF. The DNA of the CDR3 is TGTGCCTGGAGTGTACAGAGGAATCAGCCCCAGCATTTT.

The chain joins TRBV3-1 to TRBJ2-7, with no clear D. Per the germline V gene, CDR1 is LGHDT and CDR2 is YNNKEL (reference sequence). This CDR3 is built from 13 residues. Trimming shortened V by 6 bases and J by 5 bases, and 14 bases separated the two germline ends. The CDR3 region has the DNA TGTGCCAGCAGGGCAATGGGGTTCCACGAGCAGTACTTC. It is translated as CASRAMGFHEQYF.

This clonotype was seen just once. The V call is TRBV12-3 or TRBV12-4, the J call TRBJ2-1, with TRBD2 matching over 8 bases. The CDR3 contains 13 residues. The ends lost 7 bases at V and 7 bases at J; junction bases unmatched: 6. CDR3 amino acids: CASMAGGGNEQFF. The CDR3 nucleotides read TGTGCCAGCATGGCGGGAGGAGGTAATGAGCAGTTCTTC.